This T cell receptor beta chain was identified in a study of shared clonotypes between healthy human individuals. In the case of this clone: Its antigen is still unknown.

Sequencing used immunoSEQ multiplex PCR; TCRdb keeps in-frame clones, though not all of them. This table holds 1.5 million to 2.5 million clones, just under 95% found once. Naive CD8 isolation took CD45RO-negative cells positively selected for CCR7 and excluded terminally differentiated effector memory CD45RA+ cells. Study findings and constraints: Large depth notwithstanding, sorted-subset sequencing proved incomplete by rarefaction. Estimated clonotype richness was generally higher in naive than memory subsets. Clonotype sharing among the donors was expected to vary with sequencing depth.

The sample was naive CD8+ T cells sorted from blood. The source is a man aged 18-30 years in good health.

CDR3 region: CASSYGGWQTYEQYF. CDR3 in DNA: TGTGCCAGCAGTTACGGAGGTTGGCAGACCTACGAGCAGTACTTC. The V call is TRBV6-5, the J call TRBJ2-5; D might be TRBD2 (5 bases). The last part of the DNA fits TRBJ2-7 better; the J call may be wrong. The CDR3 is made up of 15 amino acids. Germline V gene lookup returns CDR1 MNHEY and CDR2 SVGAGI.